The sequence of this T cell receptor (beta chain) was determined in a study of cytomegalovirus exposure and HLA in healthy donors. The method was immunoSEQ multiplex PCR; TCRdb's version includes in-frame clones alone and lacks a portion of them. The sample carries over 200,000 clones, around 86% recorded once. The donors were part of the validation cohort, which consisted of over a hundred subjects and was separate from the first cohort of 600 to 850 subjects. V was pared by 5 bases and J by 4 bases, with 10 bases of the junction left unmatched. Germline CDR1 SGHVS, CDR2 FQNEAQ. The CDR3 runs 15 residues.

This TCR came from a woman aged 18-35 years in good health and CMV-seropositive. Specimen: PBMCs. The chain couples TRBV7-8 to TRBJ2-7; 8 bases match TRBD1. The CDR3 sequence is CASSAATGVVYEQYF. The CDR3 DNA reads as TGTGCCAGCAGCGCGGCGACAGGGGTAGTTTACGAGCAGTACTTC.